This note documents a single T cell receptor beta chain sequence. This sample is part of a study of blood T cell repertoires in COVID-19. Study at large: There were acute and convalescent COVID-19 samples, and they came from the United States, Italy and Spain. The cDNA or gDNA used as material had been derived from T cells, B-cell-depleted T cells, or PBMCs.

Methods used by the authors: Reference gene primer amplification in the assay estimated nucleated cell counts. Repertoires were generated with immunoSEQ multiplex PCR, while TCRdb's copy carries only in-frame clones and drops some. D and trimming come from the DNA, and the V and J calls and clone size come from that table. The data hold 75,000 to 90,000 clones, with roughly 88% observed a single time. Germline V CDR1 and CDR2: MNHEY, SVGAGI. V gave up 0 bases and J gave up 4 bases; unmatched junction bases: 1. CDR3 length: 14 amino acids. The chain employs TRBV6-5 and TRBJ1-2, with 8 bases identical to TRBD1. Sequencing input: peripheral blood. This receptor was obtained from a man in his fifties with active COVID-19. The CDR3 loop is CASSYSTGGYGYTF. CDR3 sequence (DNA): TGTGCCAGCAGTTACTCCACAGGGGGCTATGGCTACACCTTC.